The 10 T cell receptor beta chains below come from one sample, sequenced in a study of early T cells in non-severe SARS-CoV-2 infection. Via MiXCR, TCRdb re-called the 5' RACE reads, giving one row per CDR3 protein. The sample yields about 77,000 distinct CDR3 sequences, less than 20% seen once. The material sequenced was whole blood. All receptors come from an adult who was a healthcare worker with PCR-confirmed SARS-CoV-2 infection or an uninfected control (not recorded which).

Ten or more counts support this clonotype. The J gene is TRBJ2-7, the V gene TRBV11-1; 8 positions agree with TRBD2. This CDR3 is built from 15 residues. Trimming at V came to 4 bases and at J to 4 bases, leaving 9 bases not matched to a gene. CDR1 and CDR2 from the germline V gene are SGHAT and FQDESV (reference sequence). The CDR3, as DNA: TGTGCCAGCAGCTCCGTGAGCGGGGGTCGGTACGAGCAGTACTTC. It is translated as CASSSVSGGRYEQYF.

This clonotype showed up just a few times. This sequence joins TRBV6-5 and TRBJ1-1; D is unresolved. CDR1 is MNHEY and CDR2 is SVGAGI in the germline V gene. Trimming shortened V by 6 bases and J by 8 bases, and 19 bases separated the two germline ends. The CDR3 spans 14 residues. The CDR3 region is CASRTPKWSREAFF. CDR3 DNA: TGTGCCAGCAGAACCCCCAAATGGTCACGAGAAGCTTTCTTT.

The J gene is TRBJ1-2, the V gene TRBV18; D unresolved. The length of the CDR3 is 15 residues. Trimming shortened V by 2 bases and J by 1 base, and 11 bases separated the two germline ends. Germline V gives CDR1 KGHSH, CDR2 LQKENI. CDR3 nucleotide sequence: TGTGCCAGCTCACCAGGGGTGGACTTTAACTATGGCTACACCTTC. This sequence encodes CASSPGVDFNYGYTF.

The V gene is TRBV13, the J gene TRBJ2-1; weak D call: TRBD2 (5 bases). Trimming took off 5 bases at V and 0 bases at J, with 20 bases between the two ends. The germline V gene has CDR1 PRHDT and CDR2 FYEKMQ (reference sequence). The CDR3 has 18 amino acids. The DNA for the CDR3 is TGTGCCAGCAGCAGTCGACTTGGCGGGCGTAGCTCCTACAATGAGCAGTTCTTC. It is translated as CASSSRLGGRSSYNEQFF.

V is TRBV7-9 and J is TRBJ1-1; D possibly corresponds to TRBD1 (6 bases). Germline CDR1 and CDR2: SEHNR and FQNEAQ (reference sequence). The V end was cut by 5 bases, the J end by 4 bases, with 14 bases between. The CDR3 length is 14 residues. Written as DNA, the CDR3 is TGTGCCAGCAGCCCGTACAGGGTAGGCACTGAAGCTTTCTTT. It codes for CASSPYRVGTEAFF.

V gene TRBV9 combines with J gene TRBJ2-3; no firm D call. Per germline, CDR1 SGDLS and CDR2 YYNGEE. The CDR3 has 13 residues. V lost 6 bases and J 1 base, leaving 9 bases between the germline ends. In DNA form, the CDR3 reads TGTGCCAGCACCGTCCCTGGCACAGATACGCAGTATTTT. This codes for CASTVPGTDTQYF.

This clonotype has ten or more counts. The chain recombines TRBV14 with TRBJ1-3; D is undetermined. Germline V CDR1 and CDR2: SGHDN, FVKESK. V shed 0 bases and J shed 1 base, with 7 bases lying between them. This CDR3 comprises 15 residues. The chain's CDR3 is CASSQDGDSGNTIYF. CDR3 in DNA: TGTGCCAGCAGCCAAGATGGAGATTCTGGAAACACCATATATTTT.

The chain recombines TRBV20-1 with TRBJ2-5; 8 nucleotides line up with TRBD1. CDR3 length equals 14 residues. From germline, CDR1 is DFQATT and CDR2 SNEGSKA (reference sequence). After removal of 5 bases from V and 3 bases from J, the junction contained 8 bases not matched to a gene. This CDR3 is CSAYKTGAEETQYF. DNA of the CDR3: TGCAGTGCTTACAAGACAGGGGCGGAAGAGACCCAGTACTTC.

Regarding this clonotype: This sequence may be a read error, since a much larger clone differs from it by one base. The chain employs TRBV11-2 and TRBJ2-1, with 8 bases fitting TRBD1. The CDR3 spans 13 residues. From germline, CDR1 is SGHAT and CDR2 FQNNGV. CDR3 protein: CVSSLDRGREQFF. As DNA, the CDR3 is TGTGTCAGCAGCTTAGACAGGGGACGGGAGCAGTTCTTC.

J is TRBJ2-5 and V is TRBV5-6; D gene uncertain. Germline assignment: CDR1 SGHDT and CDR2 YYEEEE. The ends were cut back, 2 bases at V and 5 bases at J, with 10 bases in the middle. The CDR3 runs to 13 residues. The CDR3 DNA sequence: TGTGCCAGCAGCTTAGAAAGATTCGAGACCCAGTACTTC. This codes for CASSLERFETQYF.